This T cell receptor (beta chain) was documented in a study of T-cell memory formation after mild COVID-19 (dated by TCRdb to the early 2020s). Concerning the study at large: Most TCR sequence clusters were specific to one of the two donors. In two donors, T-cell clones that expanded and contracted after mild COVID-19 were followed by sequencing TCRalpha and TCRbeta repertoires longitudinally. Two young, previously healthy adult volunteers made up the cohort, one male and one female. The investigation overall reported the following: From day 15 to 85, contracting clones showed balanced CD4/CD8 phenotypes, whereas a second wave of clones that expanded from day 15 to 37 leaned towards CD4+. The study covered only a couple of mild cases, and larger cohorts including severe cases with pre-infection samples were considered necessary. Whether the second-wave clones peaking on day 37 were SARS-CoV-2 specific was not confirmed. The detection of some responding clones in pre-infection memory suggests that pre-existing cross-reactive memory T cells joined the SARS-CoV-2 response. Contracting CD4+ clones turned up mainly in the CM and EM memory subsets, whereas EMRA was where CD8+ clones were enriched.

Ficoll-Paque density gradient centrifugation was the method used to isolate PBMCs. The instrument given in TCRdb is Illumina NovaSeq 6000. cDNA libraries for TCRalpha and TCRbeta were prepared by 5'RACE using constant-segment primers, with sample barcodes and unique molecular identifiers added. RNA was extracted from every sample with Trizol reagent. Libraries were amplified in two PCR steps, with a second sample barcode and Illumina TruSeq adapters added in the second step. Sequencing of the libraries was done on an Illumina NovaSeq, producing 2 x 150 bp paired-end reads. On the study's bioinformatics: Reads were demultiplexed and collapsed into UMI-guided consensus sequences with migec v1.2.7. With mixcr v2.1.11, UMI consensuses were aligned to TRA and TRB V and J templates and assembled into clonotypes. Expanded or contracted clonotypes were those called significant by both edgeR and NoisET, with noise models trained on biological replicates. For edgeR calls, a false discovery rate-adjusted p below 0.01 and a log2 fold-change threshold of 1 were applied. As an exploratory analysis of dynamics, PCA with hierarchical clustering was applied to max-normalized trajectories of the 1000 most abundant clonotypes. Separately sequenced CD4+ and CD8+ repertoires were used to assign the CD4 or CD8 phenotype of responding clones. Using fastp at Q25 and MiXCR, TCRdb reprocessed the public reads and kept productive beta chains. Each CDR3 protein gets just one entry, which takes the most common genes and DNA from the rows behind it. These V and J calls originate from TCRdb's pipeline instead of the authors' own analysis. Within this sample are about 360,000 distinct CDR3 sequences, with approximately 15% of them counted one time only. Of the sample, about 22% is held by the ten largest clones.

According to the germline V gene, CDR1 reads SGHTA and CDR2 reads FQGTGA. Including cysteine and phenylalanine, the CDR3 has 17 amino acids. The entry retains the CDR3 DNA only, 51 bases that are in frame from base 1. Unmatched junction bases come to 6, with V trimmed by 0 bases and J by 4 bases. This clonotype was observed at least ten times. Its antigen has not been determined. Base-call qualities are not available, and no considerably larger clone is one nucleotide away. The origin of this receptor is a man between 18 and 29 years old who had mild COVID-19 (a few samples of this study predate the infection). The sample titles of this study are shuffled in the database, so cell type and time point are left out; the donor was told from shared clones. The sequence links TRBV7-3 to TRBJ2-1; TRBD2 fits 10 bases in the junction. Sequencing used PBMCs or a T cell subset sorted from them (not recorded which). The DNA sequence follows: TGTGCCAGCAGCTTAACAGCGGGGGGGCCAGATTACAATGAGCAGTTCTTC. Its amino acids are CASSLTAGGPDYNEQFF.